What follows are 21 T cell receptor beta chains derived from one specimen sequenced in a study of beta chain features in type 1 diabetes. Sequencing targeted expressed TCRB transcripts, as all isolated RNA had been reverse transcribed. Some clones are missing from TCRdb's copy, which holds only in-frame ones; the method was immunoSEQ multiplex PCR. The sample lists hundreds of thousands of clones; roughly 12% were seen once. Sample: naive CD4+ T cells from blood. The receptors here all came from a man between 18 and 35 years old in good health.

In its sample, this clone was seen a few times. V usage is TRBV19 and J usage is TRBJ2-1, with 10 bases lining up with TRBD2. Germline V gene data show CDR1 as LNHDA and CDR2 as SQIVND (reference sequence). The CDR3 totals 14 residues. With 8 bases clipped from V and 8 bases from J, the junction kept 9 bases outside the gene matches. CDR3 region: CASYQRGGRDEQFF. CDR3 DNA: TGTGCCAGTTATCAGCGGGGGGGCAGGGATGAGCAGTTCTTC. Together with reference TRBV19 and TRBJ2-1, the CDR3 gives the full variable domain: DGGITQSPKYLFRKEGQNVTLSCEQNLNHDAMYWYRQDPGQGLRLIYYSQIVNDFQKGDIAEGYSVSREKKESFPLTVTSAQKNPTAFYLCASYQRGGRDEQFFGPGTRLTVL.

The V gene is TRBV30, the J gene TRBJ2-2; 12 bases align to TRBD1. V lost 3 bases, J lost 6 bases, and 8 bases stayed unmatched. Per the germline V gene, CDR1 is GTSNPN and CDR2 is SVGIG (reference sequence). The CDR3 runs to 16 residues. The DNA of the CDR3 is TGTGCCTGGAGGTTCTGGGGACAGGGGGCTTCCGGGGAGCTGTTTTTT. Its translation is CAWRFWGQGASGELFF. Full variable domain (missing parts from reference TRBV30 and TRBJ2-2): SQTIHQWPATLVQPVGSPLSLECTVEGTSNPNLYWYRQAAGRGLQLLFYSVGIGQISSEVPQNLSASRPQDRQFILSSKKLLLSDSGFYLCAWRFWGQGASGELFFGEGSRLTVL.

J is TRBJ1-5 and V is TRBV19, with D possibly being TRBD1 (5 bases). V was pared by 6 bases and J by 6 bases, with 9 bases between. CDR1 LNHDA and CDR2 SQIVND come from the germline V gene (reference sequence). This CDR3 contains 12 residues. This chain's CDR3 is CASRGEVQPQHF. The CDR3 nucleotides are TGTGCCAGTAGAGGGGAGGTTCAGCCCCAGCATTTT.

This clone was seen only a few times. J is TRBJ2-2 and V is TRBV5-4; TRBD2 matches 12 bases. V gave up 4 bases and J gave up 7 bases; unmatched junction bases: 8. CDR1 and CDR2 (germline): SGHNT, YYREEE (reference sequence). The CDR3 is 16 residues long. The CDR3 sequence: CASSLRLAGVFGELFF. The CDR3 nucleotides read TGTGCCAGCAGCCTGAGACTAGCGGGAGTCTTCGGGGAGCTGTTTTTT.

This chain uses TRBV29-1 with TRBJ1-1; D is perhaps TRBD1 (6 bases). The CDR3 covers 16 residues. In germline, CDR1 is SQVTM, CDR2 ANQGSEA. With 6 bases removed from V and 0 bases from J, the gap between germline ends came to 20 bases. CDR3 coding DNA: TGCAGCGTAACAGGGCAGGGGAGAATATTGAACACTGAAGCTTTCTTT. Its protein product is CSVTGQGRILNTEAFF.

The chain is built from TRBV9 and TRBJ1-1; unclear D gene. V was pared by 8 bases and J by 1 base, with 9 bases between. This CDR3 is 12 amino acids long. Germline V CDR1 and CDR2: SGDLS, YYNGEE. CDR3 DNA: TGTGCCAGTGGGCAGCCGAACACTGAAGCTTTCTTT. This sequence encodes CASGQPNTEAFF.

This clone appeared a few times. The chain is built from TRBV28 and TRBJ2-4, with D hard to call. This CDR3 contains 12 residues. Germline V gives CDR1 MDHEN, CDR2 SYDVKM. The V end lost 4 bases, the J end lost 6 bases, and 7 bases lay between the germline ends. In nucleotides, the CDR3 is TGTGCCAGCAGTTCAGGATTAAACATTCAGTACTTC. It translates to CASSSGLNIQYF.

This clone was picked up a small number of times. The CDR3 bases are TGTGCCAGCTCACCACACCGAGACGGGGTGTACGAGCAGTACTTC. It is translated as CASSPHRDGVYEQYF. The chain employs TRBV18 and TRBJ2-7; tentative D call: TRBD2 (5 bases). The CDR3 loop spans 15 amino acids. Germline-derived CDR1 and CDR2 are KGHSH and LQKENI. Trimming pared 1 base from V and 4 bases from J, leaving 14 bases between.

This clone has just a few counts. This chain uses TRBV30 with TRBJ2-1; TRBD1 matches at 10 bases. J lost 8 bases, V lost 2 bases, and 3 bases had no gene match. The CDR3 covers 13 residues. Germline CDR1 reads GTSNPN; CDR2 reads SVGIG (reference sequence). The CDR3 loop is CAWSRDRGHEQFF. As DNA, the CDR3 is TGTGCCTGGAGTCGGGACAGGGGTCATGAGCAGTTCTTC. Together with reference TRBV30 and TRBJ2-1, the CDR3 gives the full variable domain: SQTIHQWPATLVQPVGSPLSLECTVEGTSNPNLYWYRQAAGRGLQLLFYSVGIGQISSEVPQNLSASRPQDRQFILSSKKLLLSDSGFYLCAWSRDRGHEQFFGPGTRLTVL.

The V and J genes are TRBV4-2 and TRBJ1-6, with D possibly matching TRBD1 (6 bases). Germline V lookup: CDR1 LGHNA, CDR2 YNFKEQ. The CDR3 is 19 amino acids. V lost 4 bases and J 5 bases, leaving 24 bases between the germline ends. The CDR3: CASSPQGLTYRVDNSPLHF. CDR3 nucleotide sequence: TGTGCCAGCAGCCCCCAAGGTTTAACATACAGGGTGGATAATTCACCCCTCCACTTT.

This clone was detected only a few times. Other DNA variants within this sample encode the same CDR3. The chain uses TRBV7-7 and TRBJ2-3; 10 nucleotides match TRBD2. CDR1 is SSHAT and CDR2 is FNYEAQ in the germline V gene (reference sequence). This CDR3 is built from 16 residues. Losses at the gene ends were 1 base for V and 1 base for J; bases not matched to a gene: 2. The CDR3 here is CASSLGLAGGTDTQYF. The CDR3 nucleotides read TGTGCCAGCAGCTTAGGGCTAGCGGGGGGCACAGATACGCAGTATTTT. Full variable domain (rest looked up from reference TRBV7-7 and TRBJ2-3): GAGVSQSPRYKVTKRGQDVTLRCDPISSHATLYWYQQALGQGPEFLTYFNYEAQPDKSGLPSDRFSAERPEGSISTLTIQRTEQRDSAMYRCASSLGLAGGTDTQYFGPGTRLTVL.

In this sample, this clone turned up many times. The chain employs TRBV7-9 and TRBJ2-1; 8 nucleotides match TRBD1. The germline CDR1 and CDR2 sequences are SEHNR and FQNEAQ (reference sequence). The CDR3 covers 13 residues. V dropped 10 bases and J dropped 5; count of bases not matched to a gene: 7. The CDR3 DNA sequence: TGTGCCAACGGACAGGGCGGACACAATGAGCAGTTCTTC. This translates into CANGQGGHNEQFF.

J is TRBJ1-3 and V is TRBV7-2; TRBD1 might be the D (6 bases). The CDR3 length is 16 residues. Looked up from germline, CDR1 is SGHTA and CDR2 is FQGNSA. V gave up 2 bases and J gave up 0 bases, with 11 bases separating them. The CDR3 DNA reads as TGTGCCAGCAGCTTATCGCAGGGGAGCTCTGGAAACACCATATATTTT. This encodes CASSLSQGSSGNTIYF.

The sample holds a few counts of this clone. The chain employs TRBV29-1 and TRBJ2-7, with D unresolved. This CDR3 has 14 residues. The germline CDR1 and CDR2 sequences are SQVTM and ANQGSEA. Trimming left V 4 bases short and J 0 bases short, with 13 bases between. In DNA form, the CDR3 reads TGCAGCGTTGGGCGACTTGGTAGCTCCTACGAGCAGTACTTC. This gives the protein CSVGRLGSSYEQYF.

This clone was found a few times. This chain uses TRBV6-4 with TRBJ2-3; 8 positions match TRBD1. The germline gives CDR1 MRHNA, CDR2 SNTAGT. Trimming took 2 bases from V and 7 from J; bases not matched to a gene: 14. The CDR3 contains 17 residues. The CDR3: CASSDASRGRTGHTQYF. Here the CDR3 DNA reads TGTGCCAGCAGTGACGCGAGCAGGGGGCGTACCGGCCATACGCAGTATTTT.

V and J are TRBV18 and TRBJ2-6; 8 bases line up with TRBD1. With V trimmed by 2 bases and J by 4 bases, 4 bases remained unmatched. The CDR3 spans 16 residues. In germline, CDR1 is KGHSH, CDR2 LQKENI. The CDR3 region is CASSPRTGLGANVLTF. The CDR3, as DNA: TGTGCCAGCTCACCAAGGACAGGGCTCGGGGCCAACGTCCTGACTTTC.

The J gene is TRBJ1-1, the V gene TRBV7-2; D possibly corresponds to TRBD1 (6 bases). The CDR3 consists of 17 residues. From germline, CDR1 is SGHTA and CDR2 FQGNSA. V lost 0 bases to trimming and J lost 1 base, with 15 bases between them. The DNA for the CDR3 is TGTGCCAGCAGCTTAGCGCCCCAGGGGATATCGAACACTGAAGCTTTCTTT. Translation: CASSLAPQGISNTEAFF.

The chain carries TRBV9 and TRBJ2-3; D is possibly TRBD1 (5 bases). CDR3 length: 13 amino acids. V was clipped by 0 bases and J by 5 bases, with 7 bases between them. Germline V gives CDR1 SGDLS, CDR2 YYNGEE. The DNA for the CDR3 is TGTGCCAGCAGCGTAGACAGGCGAGATACGCAGTATTTT. Protein: CASSVDRRDTQYF.

The chain couples TRBV7-2 to TRBJ2-7, with TRBD2 matching over 11 bases. This CDR3 comprises 15 residues. Trimming took 5 bases from V and 3 from J; bases not matched to a gene: 6. The germline V gene has CDR1 SGHTA and CDR2 FQGNSA. CDR3 in amino acids: CASSRILAGDYEQYF. In nucleotides, the CDR3 is TGTGCCAGCAGCCGTATACTAGCGGGGGACTACGAGCAGTACTTC.

This chain joins TRBV7-9 and TRBJ2-1; D is possibly TRBD2 (5 bases). This CDR3 is built from 14 residues. The germline CDR1 and CDR2 sequences are SEHNR and FQNEAQ (reference sequence). V lost 2 bases and J 2 bases, leaving 7 bases between the germline ends. CDR3 protein: CASSLRDTYNEQFF. In DNA, the CDR3 is TGTGCCAGCAGCTTACGGGATACCTACAATGAGCAGTTCTTC.

A few counts support this clone. This chain connects TRBV7-2 to TRBJ1-1; D remains unclear. CDR3 size: 14 residues. Trimming took 1 base from V and 1 from J, leaving 7 bases between them. Germline V CDR1 and CDR2: SGHTA, FQGNSA. The CDR3: CASSLGLSNTEAFF. The CDR3 nucleotides read TGTGCCAGCAGCTTAGGTCTCTCGAACACTGAAGCTTTCTTT.